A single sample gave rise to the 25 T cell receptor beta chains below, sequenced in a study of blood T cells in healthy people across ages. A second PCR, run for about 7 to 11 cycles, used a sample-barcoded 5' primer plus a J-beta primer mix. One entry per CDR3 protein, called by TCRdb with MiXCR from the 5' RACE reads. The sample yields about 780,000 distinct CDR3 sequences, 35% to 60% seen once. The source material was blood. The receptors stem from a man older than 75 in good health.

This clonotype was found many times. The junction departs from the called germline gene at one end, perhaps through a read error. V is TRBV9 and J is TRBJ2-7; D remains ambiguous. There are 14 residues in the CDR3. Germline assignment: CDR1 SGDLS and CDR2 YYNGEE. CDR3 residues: CASSVDVSSHEQYF. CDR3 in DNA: TGTGCCAGCAGCGTAGATGTCTCCTCCCACGAGCAGTACTTC. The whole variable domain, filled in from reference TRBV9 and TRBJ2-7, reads DSGVTQTPKHLITATGQRVTLRCSPRSGDLSVYWYQQSLDQGLQFLIQYYNGEERAKGNILERFSAQQFPDLHSELNLSSLELGDSALYFCASSVDVSSHEQYFGPGTRLTVT.

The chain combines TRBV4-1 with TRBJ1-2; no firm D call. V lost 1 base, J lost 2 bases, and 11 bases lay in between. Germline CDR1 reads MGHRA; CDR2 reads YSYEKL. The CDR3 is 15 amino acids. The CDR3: CASSQVVSNNYGYTF. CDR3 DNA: TGCGCCAGCAGCCAAGTTGTCAGTAACAACTATGGCTACACCTTC.

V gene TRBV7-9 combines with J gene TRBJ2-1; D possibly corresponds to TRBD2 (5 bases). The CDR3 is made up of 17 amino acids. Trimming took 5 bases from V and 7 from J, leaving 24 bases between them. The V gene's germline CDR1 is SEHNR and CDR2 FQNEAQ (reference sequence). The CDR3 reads CASSPKVQADEFNEQFF. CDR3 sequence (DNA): TGTGCCAGCAGCCCTAAGGTACAAGCGGACGAATTTAATGAGCAGTTCTTC.

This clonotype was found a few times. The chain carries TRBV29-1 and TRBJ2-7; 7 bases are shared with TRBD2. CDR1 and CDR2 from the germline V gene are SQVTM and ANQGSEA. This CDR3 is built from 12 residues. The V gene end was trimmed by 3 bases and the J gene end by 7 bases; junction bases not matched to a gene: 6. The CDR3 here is CSVDAGVGEQYF. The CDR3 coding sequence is TGCAGCGTTGATGCGGGAGTGGGTGAGCAGTACTTC.

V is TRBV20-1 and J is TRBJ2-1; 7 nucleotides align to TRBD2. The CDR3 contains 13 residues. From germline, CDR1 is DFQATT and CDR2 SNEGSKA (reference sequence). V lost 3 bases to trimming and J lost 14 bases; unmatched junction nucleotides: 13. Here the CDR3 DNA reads TGCAGTGCTAGTTCTAGCGGCGACGACCTTGAGTTCTTC. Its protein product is CSASSSGDDLEFF.

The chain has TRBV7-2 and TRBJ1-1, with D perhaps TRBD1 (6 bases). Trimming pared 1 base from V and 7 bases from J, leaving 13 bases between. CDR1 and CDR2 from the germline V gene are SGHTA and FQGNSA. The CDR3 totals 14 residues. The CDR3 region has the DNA TGTGCCAGCAGCTTAGGGGGGGCTTACAATGAAGCTTTCTTT. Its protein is CASSLGGAYNEAFF.

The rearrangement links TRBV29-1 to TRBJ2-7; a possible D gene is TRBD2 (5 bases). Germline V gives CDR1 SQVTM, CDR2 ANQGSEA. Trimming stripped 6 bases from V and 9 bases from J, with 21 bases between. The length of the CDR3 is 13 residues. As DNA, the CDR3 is TGCAGCGTACGTCAGAGGGCGCTTTCCGTGCAGTACTTC. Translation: CSVRQRALSVQYF.

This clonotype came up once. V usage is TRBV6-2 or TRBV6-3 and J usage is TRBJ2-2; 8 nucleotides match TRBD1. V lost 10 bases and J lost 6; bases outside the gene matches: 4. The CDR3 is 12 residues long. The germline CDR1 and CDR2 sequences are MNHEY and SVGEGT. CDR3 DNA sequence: TGTGCCAACAGACAGGGGTCCGGGGAGCTGTTTTTT. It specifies CANRQGSGELFF.

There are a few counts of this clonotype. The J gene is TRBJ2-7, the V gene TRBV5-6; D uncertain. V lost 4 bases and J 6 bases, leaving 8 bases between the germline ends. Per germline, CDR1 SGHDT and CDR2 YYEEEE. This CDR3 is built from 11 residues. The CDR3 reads CASSRSLEQYF. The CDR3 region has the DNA TGTGCCAGCAGCCGGTCTCTCGAGCAGTACTTC.

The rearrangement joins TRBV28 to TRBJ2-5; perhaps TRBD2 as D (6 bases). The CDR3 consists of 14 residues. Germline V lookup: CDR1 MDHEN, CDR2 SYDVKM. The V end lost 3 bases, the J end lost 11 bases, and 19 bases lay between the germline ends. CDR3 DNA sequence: TGTGCCAGCAGTTTCATAGCGGCTTACAATGAGCAGTACTTC. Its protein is CASSFIAAYNEQYF.

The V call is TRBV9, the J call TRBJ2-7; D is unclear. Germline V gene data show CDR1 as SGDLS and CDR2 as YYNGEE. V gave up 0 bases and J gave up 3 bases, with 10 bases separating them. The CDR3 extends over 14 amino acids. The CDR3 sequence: CASSVGRRVYEQYF. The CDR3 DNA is TGTGCCAGCAGCGTAGGTAGACGGGTCTACGAGCAGTACTTC.

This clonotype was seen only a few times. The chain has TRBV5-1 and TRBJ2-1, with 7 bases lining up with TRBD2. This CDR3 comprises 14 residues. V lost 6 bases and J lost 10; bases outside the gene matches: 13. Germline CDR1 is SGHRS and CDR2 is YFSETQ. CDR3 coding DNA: TGCGCCAGCACAACCGGGACTAACCTCCGGGAGCAGTTCTTC. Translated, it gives CASTTGTNLREQFF.

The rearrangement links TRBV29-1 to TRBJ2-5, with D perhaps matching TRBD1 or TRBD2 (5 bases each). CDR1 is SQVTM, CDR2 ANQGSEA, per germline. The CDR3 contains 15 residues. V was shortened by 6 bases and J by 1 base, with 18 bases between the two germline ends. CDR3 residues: CSVAEGTETQETQYF. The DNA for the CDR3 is TGCAGCGTCGCTGAGGGGACCGAAACCCAAGAGACCCAGTACTTC.

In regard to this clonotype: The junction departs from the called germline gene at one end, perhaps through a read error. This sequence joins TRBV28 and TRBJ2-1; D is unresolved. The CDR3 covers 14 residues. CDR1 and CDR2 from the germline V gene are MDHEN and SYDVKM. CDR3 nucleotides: TGTGCCAGCAGTTATTCCGGCGGTTACAAGGAGCAGTTTTTC. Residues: CASSYSGGYKEQFF.

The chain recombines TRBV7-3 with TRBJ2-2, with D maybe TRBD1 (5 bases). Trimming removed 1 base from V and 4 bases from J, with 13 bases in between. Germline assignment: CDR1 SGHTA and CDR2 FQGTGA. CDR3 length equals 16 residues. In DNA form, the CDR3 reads TGTGCCAGCAGCTTAATGGGGTGGGGCGGCACCGGGGAGCTGTTTTTT. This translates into CASSLMGWGGTGELFF.

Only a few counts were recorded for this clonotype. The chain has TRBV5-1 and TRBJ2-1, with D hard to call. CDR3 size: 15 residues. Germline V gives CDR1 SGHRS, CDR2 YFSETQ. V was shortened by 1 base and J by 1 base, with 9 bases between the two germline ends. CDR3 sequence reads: CASSLSTDSYNEQFF. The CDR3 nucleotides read TGCGCCAGCAGCTTGAGTACGGATTCCTACAATGAGCAGTTCTTC. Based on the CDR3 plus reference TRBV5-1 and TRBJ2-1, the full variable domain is KAGVTQTPRYLIKTRGQQVTLSCSPISGHRSVSWYQQTPGQGLQFLFEYFSETQRNKGNFPGRFSGRQFSNSRSEMNVSTLELGDSALYLCASSLSTDSYNEQFFGPGTRLTVL.

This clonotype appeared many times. CDR3 sequence reads: CASSAKIDQPQHF. CDR3 bases: TGTGCCAGCAGCGCAAAGATTGATCAGCCCCAGCATTTT. The V gene is TRBV3-1, the J gene TRBJ1-5; D gene unclear. Germline assignment: CDR1 LGHDT and CDR2 YNNKEL (reference sequence). Trimming took off 5 bases at V and 5 bases at J, with 10 bases between the two ends. The CDR3 sequence is 13 residues long.

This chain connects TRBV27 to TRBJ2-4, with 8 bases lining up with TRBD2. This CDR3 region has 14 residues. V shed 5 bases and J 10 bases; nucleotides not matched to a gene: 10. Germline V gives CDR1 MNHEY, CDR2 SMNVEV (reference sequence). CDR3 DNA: TGTGCCAGCAGTCGCCCCGGACTAGCCGCAATTCAGTACTTC. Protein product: CASSRPGLAAIQYF.

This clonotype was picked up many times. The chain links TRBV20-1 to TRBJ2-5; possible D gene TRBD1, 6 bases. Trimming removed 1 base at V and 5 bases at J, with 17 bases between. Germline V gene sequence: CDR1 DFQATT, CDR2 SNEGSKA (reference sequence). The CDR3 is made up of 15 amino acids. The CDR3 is CSARGPQQGWETQYF. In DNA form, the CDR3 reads TGCAGTGCTAGAGGCCCTCAACAGGGATGGGAGACCCAGTACTTC.

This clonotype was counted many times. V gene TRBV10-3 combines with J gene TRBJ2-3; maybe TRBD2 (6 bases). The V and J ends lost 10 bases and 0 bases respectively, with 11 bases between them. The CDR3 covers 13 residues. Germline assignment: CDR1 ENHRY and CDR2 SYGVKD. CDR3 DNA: TGTGCCAACCGGGACTCAAGCACAGATACGCAGTATTTT. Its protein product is CANRDSSTDTQYF.

Here the CDR3 reads CASSRTRETQYF. The CDR3, as DNA: TGTGCCAGCAGCCGTACGCGAGAGACCCAGTACTTC. J is TRBJ2-5 and V is TRBV7-2; D is unresolved. Trimming left V 5 bases short and J 4 bases short, with 8 bases between. CDR1 and CDR2 from the germline V gene are SGHTA and FQGNSA. This CDR3 has 12 amino acids.

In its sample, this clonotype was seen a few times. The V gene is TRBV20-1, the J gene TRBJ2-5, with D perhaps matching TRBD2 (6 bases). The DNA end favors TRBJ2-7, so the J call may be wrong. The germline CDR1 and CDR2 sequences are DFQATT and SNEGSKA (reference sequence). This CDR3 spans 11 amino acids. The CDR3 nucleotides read TGCAGTGCTGGGGACTGGGACGAGCAGTACTTC. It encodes CSAGDWDEQYF.

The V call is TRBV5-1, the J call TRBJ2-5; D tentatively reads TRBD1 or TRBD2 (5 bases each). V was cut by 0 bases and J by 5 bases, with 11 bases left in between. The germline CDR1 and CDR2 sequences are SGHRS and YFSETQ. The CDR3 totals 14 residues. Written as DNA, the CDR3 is TGCGCCAGCAGCTTGGAGGCAGGGACGGAGACCCAGTACTTC. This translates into CASSLEAGTETQYF.

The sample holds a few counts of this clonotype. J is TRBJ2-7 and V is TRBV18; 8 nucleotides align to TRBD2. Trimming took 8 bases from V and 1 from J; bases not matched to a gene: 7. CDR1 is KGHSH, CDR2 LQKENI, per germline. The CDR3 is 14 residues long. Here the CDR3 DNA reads TGTGCCAGCCGGGAGGGGTCTGCGTCCTACGAGCAGTACTTC. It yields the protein CASREGSASYEQYF. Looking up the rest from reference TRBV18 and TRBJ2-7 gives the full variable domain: NAGVMQNPRHLVRRRGQEARLRCSPMKGHSHVYWYRQLPEEGLKFMVYLQKENIIDESGMPKERFSAEFPKEGPSILRIQQVVRGDSAAYFCASREGSASYEQYFGPGTRLTVT.

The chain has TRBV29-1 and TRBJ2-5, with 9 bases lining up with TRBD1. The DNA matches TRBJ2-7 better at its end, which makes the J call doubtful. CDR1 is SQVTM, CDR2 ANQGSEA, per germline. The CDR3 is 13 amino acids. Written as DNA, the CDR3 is TGCAGCGTTGTACAGGACAGGGGCTACGAGCAGTACTTC. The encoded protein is CSVVQDRGYEQYF.